Listed here are 30 T cell receptor beta chains from one sample, sequenced in a study of shared clonotypes between healthy human individuals. The method was immunoSEQ multiplex PCR; TCRdb's version includes in-frame clones alone and lacks a portion of them. The sample comprises 2 million to 2.5 million clones, 85% to 95% of which are singletons, and 0.1% to 0.15% rests with the top ten. The sample comprised naive CD4+ T cells sorted from blood. Sample subset: CD45RA+ positively selected. The source of these receptors is a man between 18 and 29 years old in good health.

This chain links TRBV18 with TRBJ2-3; TRBD2 might be the D (6 bases). This CDR3 is 15 amino acids long. Germline CDR1 is KGHSH and CDR2 is LQKENI. V lost 3 bases and J lost 2, with 12 bases in between. Here the CDR3 reads CASSPVVAVTDTQYF. CDR3 bases: TGTGCCAGCTCACCGGTGGTAGCGGTCACAGATACGCAGTATTTT. Full variable domain (missing parts from reference TRBV18 and TRBJ2-3): NAGVMQNPRHLVRRRGQEARLRCSPMKGHSHVYWYRQLPEEGLKFMVYLQKENIIDESGMPKERFSAEFPKEGPSILRIQQVVRGDSAAYFCASSPVVAVTDTQYFGPGTRLTVL.

This rearrangement joins TRBV15 to TRBJ1-1; the D is unclear. V was clipped by 5 bases and J by 3 bases, with 13 bases between them. Per the germline V gene, CDR1 is LNHNV and CDR2 is YYDKDF (reference sequence). The CDR3 is 14 residues long. The CDR3 loop reads CATSPGGWYTEAFF. CDR3 DNA: TGTGCCACCAGCCCCGGTGGTTGGTACACTGAAGCTTTCTTT.

This chain uses TRBV10-3 with TRBJ2-3, with D tentatively TRBD1 or TRBD2 (5 bases each). Germline loops: CDR1 ENHRY, CDR2 SYGVKD. The CDR3 is 14 amino acids. Trimming took off 6 bases at V and 0 bases at J, with 10 bases between the two ends. CDR3: CAIRDGTSTDTQYF. The CDR3 region has the DNA TGTGCCATCAGGGACGGGACGAGCACAGATACGCAGTATTTT.

This chain joins TRBV28 and TRBJ1-2; no definite D call. V lost 5 bases to trimming and J lost 2 bases, with 12 bases between them. The CDR3 consists of 14 residues. Germline V lookup: CDR1 MDHEN, CDR2 SYDVKM. CDR3 nucleotide sequence: TGTGCCAGCAGTGTCCCCGGGGTCAACTATGGCTACACCTTC. Protein: CASSVPGVNYGYTF.

The chain links TRBV18 to TRBJ2-3; tentatively, D is TRBD1 (7 bases). V was trimmed by 2 bases and J by 3 bases, leaving 12 bases between them. This CDR3 comprises 15 residues. Germline assignment: CDR1 KGHSH and CDR2 LQKENI. CDR3 loop: CASSPNRGGTDTQYF. In nucleotides, the CDR3 is TGTGCCAGCTCACCAAACAGGGGAGGAACAGATACGCAGTATTTT.

Details on this clone: The sample has other DNA sequences that encode this CDR3 too. The chain joins TRBV4-1 to TRBJ2-7; the match to TRBD2 covers 9 bases. V shed 0 bases and J 4 bases; nucleotides not matched to a gene: 4. CDR1 and CDR2 (germline): MGHRA, YSYEKL. CDR3 length: 15 amino acids. Written as DNA, the CDR3 is TGCGCCAGCAGCCAAGATCGCGGGGGGGCGTACGAGCAGTACTTC. It translates to CASSQDRGGAYEQYF.

The chain recombines TRBV5-1 with TRBJ2-5; 8 nucleotides align to TRBD2. Germline loops: CDR1 SGHRS, CDR2 YFSETQ. J lost 2 bases, V lost 4 bases, and 7 bases had no gene match. The CDR3 contains 15 residues. CDR3 in amino acids: CASSPGLAPQETQYF. The CDR3 DNA reads TGCGCCAGCAGCCCCGGACTAGCCCCTCAAGAGACCCAGTACTTC.

CDR3 residues: CASSTQHTGELFF. The CDR3 nucleotides read TGTGCCAGCAGCACGCAGCACACCGGGGAGCTGTTTTTT. The chain carries TRBV5-4 and TRBJ2-2; no definite D call. Germline CDR1 SGHNT, CDR2 YYREEE (reference sequence). The CDR3 covers 13 residues. Trimming cost V 4 bases and J 3 bases, with 7 bases left between them.

This clone has just a few counts. The chain has TRBV19 and TRBJ2-1; D gene unclear. This CDR3 region has 11 residues. Between the trimmed V and J ends, which lost 4 bases and 4 bases, there was a span of 2 bases. Germline V gene lookup returns CDR1 LNHDA and CDR2 SQIVND (reference sequence). The CDR3: CASSKYNEQFF. CDR3 DNA sequence: TGTGCCAGTAGTAAATACAATGAGCAGTTCTTC.

This chain connects TRBV18 to TRBJ2-5; TRBD1 matches 9 bases. CDR1 is KGHSH and CDR2 is LQKENI in the germline V gene. Unmatched junction bases numbered 13, after V lost 4 bases and J lost 1 base. This CDR3 is 18 amino acids long. Here the CDR3 reads CASSRSGLLGQGQETQYF. The CDR3 DNA reads as TGTGCCAGCTCACGATCGGGTCTTCTGGGACAGGGCCAAGAGACCCAGTACTTC.

The chain employs TRBV5-1 and TRBJ2-6; TRBD1 or TRBD2 may be the D gene (5 bases each). The length of the CDR3 is 16 residues. The V gene lost 1 base and the J gene lost 2 bases, with 10 bases spanning the gap. CDR1 and CDR2 (germline): SGHRS, YFSETQ. For the CDR3, the DNA is TGCGCCAGCAGCTTGACCGGGGCCCCTGGGGCCAACGTCCTGACTTTC. This codes for CASSLTGAPGANVLTF.

This clone came up a few times. The CDR3 DNA is TGTGCCAGCAGTGACTTTCCATCTCATCAGCCCCAGCATTTT. Its protein is CASSDFPSHQPQHF. The rearrangement links TRBV2 to TRBJ1-5, with D unresolved. CDR1 and CDR2 from the germline V gene are SNHLY and FYNNEI. This CDR3 region has 14 residues. V was shortened by 3 bases and J by 5 bases, with 11 bases between the two germline ends. The variable domain in full, with the rest retrieved from reference TRBV2 and TRBJ1-5, is EPEVTQTPSHQVTQMGQEVILRCVPISNHLYFYWYRQILGQKVEFLVSFYNNEISEKSEIFDDQFSVERPDGSNFTLKIRSTKLEDSAMYFCASSDFPSHQPQHFGDGTRLSIL.

V and J are TRBV4-1 and TRBJ1-2; maybe TRBD1 (6 bases). This CDR3 comprises 16 residues. The V gene's germline CDR1 is MGHRA and CDR2 YSYEKL. Trimming cost V 1 base and J 0 bases, with 12 bases left between them. The DNA for the CDR3 is TGCGCCAGCAGCCAAGTAGGGGGGGAGGCTAACTATGGCTACACCTTC. This codes for CASSQVGGEANYGYTF.

The genes are TRBV19 and TRBJ2-2; no definite D call. Germline loops: CDR1 LNHDA, CDR2 SQIVND (reference sequence). The CDR3 spans 15 residues. The V and J ends lost 5 bases and 4 bases respectively, with 14 bases between them. The CDR3 region has the DNA TGTGCCAGTAGTGCCCACAGCCGAACCACCGGGGAGCTGTTTTTT. This codes for CASSAHSRTTGELFF.

The CDR3 loop reads CASSPAGVSTDTQYF. For the CDR3, the DNA is TGTGCCAGCTCACCGGCGGGAGTGAGCACAGATACGCAGTATTTT. The chain has TRBV18 and TRBJ2-3; TRBD2 matches 7 bases. This CDR3 contains 15 residues. J was trimmed by 0 bases and V by 3 bases; bases with no gene match: 3. Germline V gene sequence: CDR1 KGHSH, CDR2 LQKENI. Full variable domain (remainder filled in from reference TRBV18 and TRBJ2-3): NAGVMQNPRHLVRRRGQEARLRCSPMKGHSHVYWYRQLPEEGLKFMVYLQKENIIDESGMPKERFSAEFPKEGPSILRIQQVVRGDSAAYFCASSPAGVSTDTQYFGPGTRLTVL.

The V and J genes are TRBV4-3 and TRBJ2-7, with D perhaps matching TRBD2 (7 bases). The V end lost 8 bases, the J end lost 5 bases, and 16 bases lay between the germline ends. Per the germline V gene, CDR1 is LGHNA and CDR2 is YSLEER. CDR3 length: 13 residues. CDR3 sequence reads: CASEGGCRDEQYF. In DNA form, the CDR3 reads TGCGCCAGCGAGGGGGGGTGCCGGGACGAGCAGTACTTC.

This clone appeared once. The chain carries TRBV2 and TRBJ2-7, with no clear D. The V and J ends lost 5 bases and 3 bases respectively, with 8 bases between them. CDR1 is SNHLY and CDR2 is FYNNEI in the germline V gene. CDR3 length: 12 residues. CDR3 protein: CASSTRNYEQYF. CDR3 in DNA: TGTGCCAGCAGTACTCGGAACTACGAGCAGTACTTC.

This clone has a single count. V is TRBV18 and J is TRBJ2-7, with 13 nucleotides matching TRBD2. V lost 5 bases and J lost 2; bases outside the gene matches: 3. CDR1 and CDR2 (germline): KGHSH, LQKENI. The CDR3 has 15 residues. The CDR3 nucleotides are TGTGCCAGCTCATCGGGACTAGCGGGAACCTACGAGCAGTACTTC. This translates into CASSSGLAGTYEQYF.

The V and J genes are TRBV7-9 and TRBJ1-2; 8 bases map to TRBD1. Trimming cost V 7 bases and J 5 bases; bases outside gene matches: 18. CDR3 size: 17 residues. CDR1 and CDR2 from the germline V gene are SEHNR and FQNEAQ (reference sequence). The CDR3 protein is CASTPRDRGPKGYGYTF. The CDR3 DNA follows: TGTGCCAGCACCCCCCGCGACAGGGGTCCTAAGGGGTATGGCTACACCTTC.

The chain has TRBV30 and TRBJ2-5; the match to TRBD2 covers 13 bases. Trimming at V came to 4 bases and at J to 5 bases, leaving 7 bases not matched to a gene. Germline values: CDR1 GTSNPN, CDR2 SVGIG (reference sequence). The length of the CDR3 is 15 residues. CDR3 sequence reads: CAWKLAGGPGETQYF. DNA for the CDR3: TGTGCCTGGAAACTAGCGGGAGGGCCGGGGGAGACCCAGTACTTC.

About this clone: One base away lies a much larger clone, so this may be a sequencing read error. This same CDR3 is encoded by further DNA sequences in the sample. The J gene is TRBJ2-5, the V gene TRBV5-1; 7 positions agree with TRBD2. This CDR3 contains 13 residues. Germline CDR1 and CDR2: SGHRS and YFSETQ. Unmatched junction bases numbered 0, after V lost 4 bases and J lost 0 bases. This CDR3 is CASSRGDQETQYF. Written as DNA, the CDR3 is TGCGCCAGCAGCCGGGGGGACCAAGAGACCCAGTACTTC.

The chain combines TRBV28 with TRBJ2-7, with D maybe TRBD1 (5 bases). Germline values: CDR1 MDHEN, CDR2 SYDVKM. The CDR3 totals 14 residues. V was trimmed by 5 bases and J by 0 bases, leaving 11 bases between them. CDR3 in amino acids: CASSRQTLSYEQYF. The CDR3 DNA reads TGTGCCAGCAGTCGACAGACCCTCTCCTACGAGCAGTACTTC. Full variable domain (remainder filled in from reference TRBV28 and TRBJ2-7): DVKVTQSSRYLVKRTGEKVFLECVQDMDHENMFWYRQDPGLGLRLIYFSYDVKMKEKGDIPEGYSVSREKKERFSLILESASTNQTSMYLCASSRQTLSYEQYFGPGTRLTVT.

This rearrangement joins TRBV29-1 to TRBJ2-3; D assignment may be TRBD1 or TRBD2 (5 bases each). Per germline, CDR1 SQVTM and CDR2 ANQGSEA. The CDR3 contains 12 residues. Trimming took off 7 bases at V and 4 bases at J, with 12 bases between the two ends. CDR3 region: CSAVWGSDTQYF. CDR3 bases: TGCAGCGCCGTTTGGGGGTCAGATACGCAGTATTTT.

The CDR3, as DNA: TGTGCCACCCCGGGGGAGCGGGAGGGCACAGATACGCAGTATTTT. This gives the protein CATPGEREGTDTQYF. The chain joins TRBV16 to TRBJ2-3, with 9 bases matching TRBD2. The CDR3 spans 15 residues. CDR1 and CDR2 from the germline V gene are KGHSY and FQNENV. V dropped 10 bases and J dropped 1; count of bases not matched to a gene: 9.

This clone has just one count. The V call is TRBV19, the J call TRBJ1-1, with TRBD1 as a possible D gene (5 bases). This CDR3 is built from 14 residues. Trimming took 0 bases from V and 6 from J, leaving 11 bases between them. Germline CDR1 reads LNHDA; CDR2 reads SQIVND (reference sequence). In nucleotides, the CDR3 is TGTGCCAGTAGTATAGATTTTTGGGGGGCTGAAGCTTTCTTT. Protein product: CASSIDFWGAEAFF.

This chain links TRBV6-1 with TRBJ1-5; D is undetermined. Germline V gives CDR1 MNHNS, CDR2 SASEGT. The CDR3 is 16 residues long. Trimming cost V 3 bases and J 1 base, with 13 bases left between them. CDR3 in amino acids: CASSDPRGISNQPQHF. The CDR3 DNA sequence: TGTGCCAGCAGTGACCCACGAGGGATCAGCAATCAGCCCCAGCATTTT.

This sequence joins TRBV5-1 and TRBJ1-1; 8 nucleotides align to TRBD1. Trimming took 0 bases from V and 5 from J; bases not matched to a gene: 3. Germline loops: CDR1 SGHRS, CDR2 YFSETQ. The CDR3 has 14 residues. In DNA form, the CDR3 reads TGCGCCAGCAGCTTGGAACAGGGGGTAACTGAAGCTTTCTTT. It yields the protein CASSLEQGVTEAFF.

The J gene is TRBJ1-3, the V gene TRBV9; D gene unclear. The CDR3 runs 14 residues. CDR1 is SGDLS and CDR2 is YYNGEE in the germline V gene. V lost 6 bases and J lost 4, with 14 bases in between. Here the CDR3 reads CASTPRAAGNTIYF. CDR3 nucleotides: TGTGCCAGCACCCCGCGGGCCGCGGGAAACACCATATATTTT. Full variable domain (remainder filled in from reference TRBV9 and TRBJ1-3): DSGVTQTPKHLITATGQRVTLRCSPRSGDLSVYWYQQSLDQGLQFLIQYYNGEERAKGNILERFSAQQFPDLHSELNLSSLELGDSALYFCASTPRAAGNTIYFGEGSWLTVV.

The chain is built from TRBV28 and TRBJ1-2, with a tentative D call TRBD1 (5 bases). The length of the CDR3 is 14 residues. Germline V lookup: CDR1 MDHEN, CDR2 SYDVKM. The V gene lost 6 bases and the J gene lost 0 bases, with 11 bases spanning the gap. The DNA for the CDR3 is TGTGCCAGCAGATTGGCAGGGACTAACTATGGCTACACCTTC. As protein: CASRLAGTNYGYTF.

This clone has only a few counts. Other DNA sequences from this sample encode an identical CDR3 as well. The CDR3 is CASSIYTEAFF. CDR3 bases: TGTGCCAGTAGTATTTACACTGAAGCTTTCTTT. This chain joins TRBV19 and TRBJ1-1; D gene uncertain. V shed 3 bases and J shed 3 bases, with 2 bases lying between them. Germline assignment: CDR1 LNHDA and CDR2 SQIVND (reference sequence). CDR3 length: 11 amino acids.